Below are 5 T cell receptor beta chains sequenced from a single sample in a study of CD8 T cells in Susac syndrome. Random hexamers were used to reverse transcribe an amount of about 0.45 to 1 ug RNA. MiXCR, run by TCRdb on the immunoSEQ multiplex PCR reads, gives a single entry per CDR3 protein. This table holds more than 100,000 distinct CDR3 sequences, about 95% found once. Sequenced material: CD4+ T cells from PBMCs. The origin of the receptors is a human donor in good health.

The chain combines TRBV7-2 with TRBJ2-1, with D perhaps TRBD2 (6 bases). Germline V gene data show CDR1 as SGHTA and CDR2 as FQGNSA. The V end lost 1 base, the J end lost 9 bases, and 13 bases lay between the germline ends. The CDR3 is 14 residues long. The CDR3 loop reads CASSLGGRFGEQFF. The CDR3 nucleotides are TGTGCCAGCAGCTTAGGAGGGAGGTTTGGTGAGCAGTTCTTC.

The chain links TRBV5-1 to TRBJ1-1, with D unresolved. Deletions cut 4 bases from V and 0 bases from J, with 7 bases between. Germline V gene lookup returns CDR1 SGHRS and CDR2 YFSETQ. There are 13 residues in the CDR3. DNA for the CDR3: TGCGCCAGCAGCGCGACGGTGAACACTGAAGCTTTCTTT. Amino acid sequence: CASSATVNTEAFF.

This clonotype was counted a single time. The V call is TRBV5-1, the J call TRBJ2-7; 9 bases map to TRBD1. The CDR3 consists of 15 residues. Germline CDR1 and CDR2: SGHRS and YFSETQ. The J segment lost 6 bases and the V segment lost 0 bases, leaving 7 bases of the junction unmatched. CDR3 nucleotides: TGCGCCAGCAGCTTGGATGTGGCGACAGGGGGCGAGCAGTACTTC. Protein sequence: CASSLDVATGGEQYF.

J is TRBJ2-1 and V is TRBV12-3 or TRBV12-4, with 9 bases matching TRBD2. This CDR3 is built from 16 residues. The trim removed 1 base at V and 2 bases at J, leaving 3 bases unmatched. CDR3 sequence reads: CASSLGGGRAYNEQFF. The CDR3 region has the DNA TGTGCCAGCAGTTTAGGGGGCGGGAGGGCCTACAATGAGCAGTTCTTC.

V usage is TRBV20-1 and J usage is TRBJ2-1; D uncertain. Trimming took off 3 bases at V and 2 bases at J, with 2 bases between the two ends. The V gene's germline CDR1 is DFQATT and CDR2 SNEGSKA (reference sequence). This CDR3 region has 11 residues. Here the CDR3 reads CSARTYNEQFF. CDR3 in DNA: TGCAGTGCTAGGACCTACAATGAGCAGTTCTTC.